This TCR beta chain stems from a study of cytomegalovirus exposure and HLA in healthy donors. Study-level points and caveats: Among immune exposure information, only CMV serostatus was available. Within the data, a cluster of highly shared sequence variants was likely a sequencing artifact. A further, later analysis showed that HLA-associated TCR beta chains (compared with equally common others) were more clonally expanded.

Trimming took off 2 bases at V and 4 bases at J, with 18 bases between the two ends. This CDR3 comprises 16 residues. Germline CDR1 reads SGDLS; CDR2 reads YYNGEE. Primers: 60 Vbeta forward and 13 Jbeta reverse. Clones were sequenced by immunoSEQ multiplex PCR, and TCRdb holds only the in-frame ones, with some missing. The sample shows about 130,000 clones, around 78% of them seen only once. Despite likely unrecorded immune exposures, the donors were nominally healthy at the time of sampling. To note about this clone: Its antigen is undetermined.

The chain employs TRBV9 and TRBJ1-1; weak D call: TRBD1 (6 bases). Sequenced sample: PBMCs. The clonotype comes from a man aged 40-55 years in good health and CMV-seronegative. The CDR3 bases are TGTGCCAGCAGCGTGGCAGGGGAAGGTTGGGGCACTGAAGCTTTCTTT. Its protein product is CASSVAGEGWGTEAFF.